A selection of T cell receptor beta chains follows, all from one sample in a study of OX40 agonist ivuxolimab in advanced cancers. Only in-frame clones appear in the TCRdb table, and some are missing; sequencing was by immunoSEQ multiplex PCR. The sample contains approximately 89,000 clones, roughly 84% of which appear only once. The sequencing used CD4+ or CD8+ T cells sorted from blood, collected in a trial of the OX40 agonist ivuxolimab. The origin of the receptors is an adult with an advanced solid tumor such as melanoma, head and neck, liver or kidney cancer. Both conserved end residues are part of each CDR3. The order of the fields is clone size, V gene, J gene, D gene, CDR3 protein, CDR3 DNA. The D gene is left open where the match is weak. Not every row has a clone size; where given, it reads once, few, many or a size class.

>-|TRBV19|TRBJ1-5|-
CASSLTGFAERQPQHF
TGTGCCAGTAGTTTGACAGGATTTGCGGAGCGTCAGCCCCAGCATTTT
>-|TRBV5-8|TRBJ1-2|-
CASSLARTDSYGYTF
TGTGCCAGCAGCTTGGCAAGGACAGACTCCTATGGCTACACCTTC
>-|TRBV5-4|TRBJ2-7|-
CASSLDWGSLNF
TGTGCCAGCAGCTTGGATTGGGGTTCACTGAACTTC
>-|TRBV18|TRBJ2-1|-
CASSPEGRNEQFF
TGTGCCAGCTCACCAGAGGGGCGGAATGAGCAGTTCTTC
>-|TRBV5-1|TRBJ2-7|-
CASSFGKPYEQYF
TGCGCCAGCAGCTTCGGCAAACCGTACGAGCAGTACTTC
>-|TRBV7-2|TRBJ1-1|-
CASSLGGSTEAFF
TGTGCCAGCAGCTTAGGCGGGAGCACTGAAGCTTTCTTT
>-|TRBV9|TRBJ2-3|TRBD2
CASTPRGEITDTQYF
TGTGCCAGCACCCCGCGGGGGGAGATCACAGATACGCAGTATTTT
>-|TRBV10-3|TRBJ1-5|-
CAISEAPRGVGGAVYSNQPQHF
TGTGCCATCAGTGAGGCCCCGAGGGGTGTCGGGGGGGCTGTTTATAGCAATCAGCCCCAGCATTTT
>-|TRBV5-3|TRBJ2-5|TRBD2
CARSLGLAGGPGETQYF
TGTGCCAGAAGCTTGGGGTTAGCGGGGGGGCCAGGGGAGACCCAGTACTTC
>-|TRBV6-1|TRBJ2-1|TRBD2
CASSEYGFSSGGLNEQFF
TGTGCCAGCAGTGAATACGGATTCAGTAGCGGGGGGCTTAATGAGCAGTTCTTC
>-|TRBV4-3|TRBJ2-5|-
CASSQDRVGPSSQYF
TGCGCCAGCAGCCAAGATCGTGTAGGACCCAGCTCCCAGTACTTC
>-|TRBV7-9|TRBJ2-3|-
CASSSRGFDVNLDTQYF
TGTGCCAGCAGCTCAAGGGGGTTCGACGTTAATCTTGATACGCAGTATTTT
>-|TRBV7-2|TRBJ2-7|TRBD1
CASSRSPDRFSYEQYF
TGTGCCAGCAGCCGTTCCCCGGACAGGTTTTCCTACGAGCAGTACTTC
>-|TRBV9|TRBJ1-1|-
CASSVAGNTEAFF
TGTGCCAGCAGCGTAGCAGGGAACACTGAAGCTTTCTTT
>-|TRBV7-9|TRBJ2-7|TRBD1
CASSLLGQVSSPEYF
TGTGCCAGCAGCCTCTTAGGACAGGTGTCTTCCCCCGAGTACTTC
>-|TRBV5-4|TRBJ2-7|-
CASSLGTLSSYEQYF
TGTGCCAGCAGCTTGGGGACCCTGAGCTCCTACGAGCAGTACTTC
>few|TRBV6-4|TRBJ2-3|-
CASSQTGGRDTQYF
TGTGCCAGCAGTCAAACAGGTGGCAGAGATACGCAGTATTTT
>once|TRBV27|TRBJ2-1|-
CASSLVGRNEQFF
TGTGCCAGCAGTTTAGTGGGCCGCAATGAGCAGTTCTTC
>-|TRBV19|TRBJ2-3|-
CASSMSTDTQYF
TGTGCCAGTAGTATGAGCACAGATACGCAGTATTTT
>-|TRBV5-6|TRBJ2-3|-
CASRVFSTDTQYF
TGTGCCAGCAGAGTCTTTAGCACAGATACGCAGTATTTT
>once|TRBV5-1|TRBJ1-1|-
CASSLTQSRLTEAFF
TGCGCCAGCAGCTTGACCCAAAGCCGACTCACTGAAGCTTTCTTT
>-|TRBV10-3|TRBJ2-5|-
CAIRAGQETQYF
TGTGCCATCAGGGCGGGCCAAGAGACCCAGTACTTC
>-|TRBV14|TRBJ2-2|-
CASSQAHTGELFF
TGTGCCAGCAGCCAAGCCCACACCGGGGAGCTGTTTTTT
>-|TRBV4-1|TRBJ2-4|TRBD1
CASSQEFGTGNIQYF
TGCGCCAGCAGCCAAGAATTTGGGACAGGGAACATTCAGTACTTC
>-|TRBV5-1|TRBJ1-4|TRBD1
CASSLVWQGGLNEKLFF
TGCGCCAGCAGCTTGGTTTGGCAGGGGGGCTTAAATGAAAAACTGTTTTTT
>-|TRBV5-6|TRBJ2-5|TRBD1
CASSSGQGARVTQYF
TGTGCCAGCAGCTCCGGACAGGGGGCGAGGGTGACCCAGTACTTC
>-|TRBV5-4|TRBJ1-2|TRBD1
CASSLVGQGYYGYTF
TGTGCCAGCAGCTTGGTTGGACAGGGATACTATGGCTACACCTTC
>-|TRBV21-1|TRBJ2-3|-
CASSTPDRGADTQYF
TGTGCCAGCAGCACGCCGGACAGGGGCGCAGATACGCAGTATTTT
>-|TRBV5-1|TRBJ1-6|-
CASSLGTVRDSPLHF
TGCGCCAGCAGCTTGGGAACAGTCAGAGATTCACCCCTCCACTTT
>few|TRBV5-4|TRBJ2-3|-
CASSSGITNTDTQYF
TGTGCCAGCAGCTCCGGGATTACCAACACAGATACGCAGTATTTT
>-|TRBV10-3|TRBJ2-5|-
CAISEFDSQETQYF
TGTGCCATCAGTGAGTTTGACAGCCAAGAGACCCAGTACTTC
>-|TRBV7-8|TRBJ2-3|TRBD2
CASSLDSGGSTDTQYF
TGTGCCAGCAGCTTGGATAGCGGGGGTAGCACAGATACGCAGTATTTT
>-|TRBV5-5|TRBJ1-3|-
CASSWSRDGGNTIYF
TGTGCCAGCAGCTGGTCCCGGGACGGTGGAAACACCATATATTTT
>few|TRBV5-5|TRBJ1-6|-
CASSLGSRVLGGSPLHF
TGTGCCAGCAGCCTGGGGTCCAGGGTGTTGGGTGGATCACCCCTCCACTTT
>few|TRBV7-9|TRBJ1-2|-
CASSRDYYGYTF
TGTGCCAGCTCTCGAGATTACTATGGCTACACCTTC
>-|TRBV2|TRBJ1-3|TRBD1
CASSEGARTGGNTIYF
TGTGCCAGCAGTGAAGGGGCCCGGACAGGGGGAAACACCATATATTTT
>-|TRBV7-2|TRBJ1-2|-
CASSLGKANYGYTF
TGTGCCAGCAGCTTAGGCAAGGCGAACTATGGCTACACCTTC
>-|TRBV19|TRBJ2-6|-
CASSPAFSGANVLTF
TGTGCCAGTAGTCCAGCCTTTTCTGGGGCCAACGTCCTGACTTTC
>once|TRBV21-1|TRBJ2-5|-
CASSTLRDFQETQYF
TGTGCCAGCAGCACTCTGCGGGACTTCCAAGAGACCCAGTACTTC
>-|TRBV12-2|TRBJ1-2|-
CASRLVRAGDHNYGYTF
TGTGCAAGTCGCTTAGTGAGGGCGGGGGACCATAACTATGGCTACACCTTC
>once|TRBV5-1|TRBJ1-6|-
CASSRDHSDLGNSPLHF
TGCGCCAGCAGCCGCGACCATAGCGATTTGGGTAATTCACCCCTCCACTTT